This T cell receptor beta chain was recorded in a study of T-cell reconstitution after alpha-beta-depleted transplantation in children (dated by TCRdb to 2016 to 2018). At the level of the whole study: Using TCR repertoire profiling, the study followed T-cell immune reconstitution in a quantitative way in children after TCRalphabeta/CD19-depleted allogeneic hematopoietic cell transplantation.

The treatment or condition label, read with the paper, signifies: allogeneic hematopoietic cell transplantation with graft depleted of TCRalphabeta T cells and CD19 B cells. The transplant recipients were children given TCRalphabeta/CD19-depleted allogeneic hematopoietic cell grafts. Overall study outcomes, separate from this receptor: Hyperexpanded clone frequencies declined over subsequent months; after one year, T-cell counts and TCRbeta diversity were mostly attributed to newly produced T cells. In some patients, high TCRbeta diversity at day 60 was attributed to recipient T cells and intrathymic progenitors that had survived conditioning. The apparently early recovery of alphabetaT-cell counts about two months after transplant reportedly depended on only several hundred rapidly expanded clones that came from non-depleted graft cells.

Libraries were made using PCR. For sequencing, an Illumina HiSeq 2500 was employed. TCR libraries were prepared with molecular barcoding, using unique molecular identifiers to normalize TCRbeta repertoire quantification. TCRdb reanalyzed the raw reads on its own, using fastp at Q25 for trimming and MiXCR for clone calling, and kept in-frame beta chains. One record per CDR3 amino acid sequence lists the most common genes and DNA. The sample data list about 900,000 distinct CDR3 sequences, and about 29% of these were observed just once. The top ten clones comprise 28% of the sample. This clonotype occurred a few times. Its cognate antigen has yet to be identified. Per-nucleotide qualities are absent, and no much larger clonotype sits a single base away. The CDR3 spans 13 residues, from the cysteine through the phenylalanine. The entry retains the CDR3 DNA only, 39 bases that are in frame from base 1. From V the trimming removes 5 bases and from J it removes 4 bases, while the gene matches leave 6 bases of the junction unaccounted for. The CDR1 and CDR2 encoded by the germline V gene are SQVTM and ANQGSEA.

The sample here was PBMCs, mostly from graft donor cells, taken 360 days after TCRalphabeta/CD19-depleted stem cell transplant. This chain joins TRBV29-1 to TRBJ2-3, with 7 bases aligning to TRBD2. The sequence was obtained from a boy in the first two years of life who had a stem cell transplant for SCID, so the T cells may come from the graft donor. For the CDR3, the sequence is CSVLGGEADTQYF. The DNA sequence is given as TGCAGCGTTTTGGGGGGGGAGGCAGATACGCAGTATTTT.